This TCR beta chain came from a study of human T cells and chemical hapten exposure. Time point indicated: patch test 2, 6 weeks after DPC sensitization. As to treatment: therapeutic diphenylcyclopropenone sensitization with weekly scalp DPC. TCRdb analysed the RACE reads with MiXCR anew, one entry per CDR3 protein. The sample lists about 80,000 distinct CDR3 sequences; approximately 10% were seen once. CDR3 size: 15 residues. V lost 7 bases and J lost 0; bases outside the gene matches: 9. Germline V CDR1 and CDR2: SQVTM, ANQGSEA. The chain carries TRBV29-1 and TRBJ2-3; TRBD2 aligns across 8 bases. The TCR originated in a man aged 18-30 years with alopecia areata. Some clones in this sample may be carry-over from other donors' samples. The sample consisted of whole blood, taken in connection with sensitization to the hapten diphenylcyclopropenone (DPC). The CDR3 nucleotides are TGCAGCGGCGGGAGGTCGATAGAGAGCACAGATACGCAGTATTTT. As protein: CSGGRSIESTDTQYF.